The 29 T cell receptor beta chains in this list originate from one sample, sequenced in a study of CD8+ T cells in alopecia areata. Treatment of the sample: oral pan-JAK inhibitor, 5-10 mg twice daily. The authors extracted RNA and reverse transcribed it into cDNA as the sequencing template. Method: immunoSEQ multiplex PCR; TCRdb's copy keeps in-frame clones and lacks some. This table holds 110,000 to 150,000 clones, 54% found once. Sequenced material: CD8+ T cells sorted from blood, taken at week 4, from a patient treated with tofacitinib. The receptors shown here come from a human donor with alopecia areata.

V and J are TRBV4-3 and TRBJ1-2; 9 bases agree with TRBD1. The germline V gene encodes CDR1 LGHNA and CDR2 YSLEER. Unmatched junction bases numbered 5, after V lost 2 bases and J lost 4 bases. This CDR3 has 15 amino acids. The CDR3 region has the DNA TGCGCCAGCAGCCAACACCGGGACAGGGTCTATGGCTACACCTTC. Amino acids: CASSQHRDRVYGYTF.

This clone has more than one count but fewer than ten. The chain is built from TRBV5-6 and TRBJ2-2, with 9 bases lining up with TRBD1. The CDR3 has 14 amino acids. V dropped 6 bases and J dropped 4; count of bases not matched to a gene: 4. Germline V gene lookup returns CDR1 SGHDT and CDR2 YYEEEE. CDR3 residues: CASNRDRVTGELFF. The DNA for the CDR3 is TGTGCCAGCAACCGGGACAGGGTCACCGGGGAGCTGTTTTTT.

This sequence joins TRBV16 and TRBJ1-1, with TRBD1 as a possible D gene (5 bases). V lost 1 base to trimming and J lost 3 bases, with 6 bases between them. The length of the CDR3 is 13 residues. In germline, CDR1 is KGHSY, CDR2 FQNENV. CDR3 sequence: CASSQLGDTEAFF. The DNA for the CDR3 is TGTGCCAGCAGCCAATTAGGGGACACTGAAGCTTTCTTT.

A single count supports this clone. The chain links TRBV6-5 to TRBJ1-1; D possibly corresponds to TRBD1 (6 bases). Between the trimmed V and J ends, which lost 0 bases and 4 bases, there was a span of 12 bases. This CDR3 is 15 amino acids long. The germline gives CDR1 MNHEY, CDR2 SVGAGI. This chain's CDR3 is CASSYSGGRGTEAFF. The CDR3 region has the DNA TGTGCCAGCAGTTACTCGGGGGGCCGTGGCACTGAAGCTTTCTTT.

The CDR3 DNA reads TGTGCCAGCAGCCCGGGGAGGGGGGGTCTAAATGAGCAGTTCTTC. Translated, it gives CASSPGRGGLNEQFF. This sequence joins TRBV11-1 and TRBJ2-1; weak D call: TRBD2 (7 bases). Germline V gives CDR1 SGHAT, CDR2 FQDESV (reference sequence). CDR3 length equals 15 residues. Between the trimmed V and J ends, which lost 5 bases and 7 bases, there was a span of 18 bases.

The chain has TRBV30 and TRBJ1-6; no firm D call. With 4 bases removed from V and 0 bases from J, the gap between germline ends came to 10 bases. Germline CDR1 GTSNPN, CDR2 SVGIG (reference sequence). This CDR3 contains 15 residues. The CDR3 loop is CAWKRATSYNSPLHF. For the CDR3, the DNA is TGTGCCTGGAAGAGGGCAACCTCCTATAATTCACCCCTCCACTTT.

The genes are TRBV9 and TRBJ2-7, with 14 bases fitting TRBD2. This CDR3 comprises 16 residues. The trim removed 0 bases at V and 3 bases at J, leaving 2 bases unmatched. CDR1 SGDLS and CDR2 YYNGEE come from the germline V gene. CDR3 nucleotide sequence: TGTGCCAGCAGCGTAGGGACTAGCGGGGGGATCTACGAGCAGTACTTC. Translation gives CASSVGTSGGIYEQYF.

This chain connects TRBV7-9 to TRBJ1-2; 8 bases map to TRBD1. With 4 bases clipped from V and 8 bases from J, the junction kept 9 bases outside the gene matches. The CDR3 runs 14 residues. The germline V gene encodes CDR1 SEHNR and CDR2 FQNEAQ (reference sequence). The CDR3 is CASSSSSTGEGYTF. CDR3 coding DNA: TGTGCCAGCAGCTCGTCTTCGACAGGGGAAGGCTACACCTTC.

This clone was seen only a few times. The chain recombines TRBV7-9 with TRBJ1-1, with no clear D. V lost 6 bases, J lost 5 bases, and 7 bases lay in between. This CDR3 region has 11 residues. Germline assignment: CDR1 SEHNR and CDR2 FQNEAQ (reference sequence). The CDR3 DNA is TGTGCCAGCAGTTCCCATACTGAAGCTTTCTTT. This codes for CASSSHTEAFF. The whole variable domain, filled in from reference TRBV7-9 and TRBJ1-1, reads DTGVSQNPRHKITKRGQNVTFRCDPISEHNRLYWYRQTLGQGPEFLTYFQNEAQLEKSRLLSDRFSAERPKGSFSTLEIQRTEQGDSAMYLCASSSHTEAFFGQGTRLTVV.

The chain links TRBV5-6 to TRBJ2-7, with D hard to call. Looked up from germline, CDR1 is SGHDT and CDR2 is YYEEEE. The V end was cut by 0 bases, the J end by 2 bases, with 6 bases between. The CDR3 sequence is 13 residues long. CDR3: CASSLEWTYEQYF. The DNA of the CDR3 is TGTGCCAGCAGCTTGGAATGGACCTACGAGCAGTACTTC.

The chain is built from TRBV9 and TRBJ2-7; the D is unclear. This CDR3 comprises 15 residues. The V gene lost 3 bases and the J gene lost 0 bases, with 13 bases spanning the gap. Germline-derived CDR1 and CDR2 are SGDLS and YYNGEE. The CDR3 nucleotides read TGTGCCAGCAGCGACAATCAGGATTCCTCCTACGAGCAGTACTTC. Encoded protein: CASSDNQDSSYEQYF.

This clone was counted a few times. The CDR3 here is CSVVGDTYEQYF. CDR3 coding DNA: TGCAGCGTTGTGGGGGATACCTACGAGCAGTACTTC. The J gene is TRBJ2-7, the V gene TRBV29-1, with D perhaps matching TRBD1 or TRBD2 (5 bases each). Germline CDR1 and CDR2: SQVTM and ANQGSEA. V lost 4 bases, J lost 2 bases, and 9 bases lay in between. The CDR3 consists of 12 residues.

V gene TRBV27 combines with J gene TRBJ2-3; the D is unclear. Trimming took off 6 bases at V and 4 bases at J, with 20 bases between the two ends. The V gene's germline CDR1 is MNHEY and CDR2 SMNVEV (reference sequence). The length of the CDR3 is 16 residues. The CDR3 reads CASSRTLRFSPDTQYF. The CDR3 DNA reads TGTGCCAGCAGCCGCACCCTTAGATTTTCCCCAGATACGCAGTATTTT.

The chain links TRBV7-9 to TRBJ2-7; D possibly corresponds to TRBD1 (6 bases). The germline V gene encodes CDR1 SEHNR and CDR2 FQNEAQ (reference sequence). The V gene lost 4 bases and the J gene lost 5 bases, with 12 bases spanning the gap. This CDR3 has 13 residues. CDR3 region: CASSSGDEDEQYF. Written as DNA, the CDR3 is TGTGCCAGCAGCTCAGGGGATGAGGACGAGCAGTACTTC.

Remarks on this clone: In the same sample, other DNA sequences code for this CDR3. This chain links TRBV30 with TRBJ1-1; tentatively, D is TRBD1 (6 bases). The length of the CDR3 is 13 residues. V was shortened by 0 bases and J by 2 bases, with 7 bases between the two germline ends. Germline V lookup: CDR1 GTSNPN, CDR2 SVGIG (reference sequence). The CDR3 loop is CAWSVGGNTEAFF. The CDR3 DNA follows: TGTGCCTGGAGTGTAGGGGGTAACACTGAAGCTTTCTTT.

This clone came up a few times. Different DNA sequences within this sample yield the same CDR3. The chain recombines TRBV27 with TRBJ2-7, with no clear D. Between the trimmed V and J ends, which lost 4 bases and 6 bases, there was a span of 10 bases. The germline V gene has CDR1 MNHEY and CDR2 SMNVEV (reference sequence). The CDR3 spans 12 residues. The DNA of the CDR3 is TGTGCCAGCAGTTCTGGGCGCCCCGAGCAGTACTTC. Amino acid sequence: CASSSGRPEQYF.

The V gene is TRBV25-1, the J gene TRBJ1-2, with D maybe TRBD1 (5 bases). The V end was cut by 6 bases, the J end by 4 bases, with 12 bases between. The CDR3 sequence is 13 residues long. The V gene's germline CDR1 is MGHDK and CDR2 SYGVNS. The CDR3 region has the DNA TGTGCCAGCAGAATGGGGGGTGGCTATGGCTACACCTTC. This translates into CASRMGGGYGYTF.

V and J are TRBV5-1 and TRBJ1-1, with D possibly TRBD1 on 6 matching bases. CDR3 length: 18 amino acids. Trimming pared 2 bases from V and 6 bases from J, leaving 26 bases between. Germline V CDR1 and CDR2: SGHRS, YFSETQ. For the CDR3, the DNA is TGCGCCAGCAGCTTCACCTCCCTTACACACAGGGATGACTCTGAAGCTTTCTTT. It encodes CASSFTSLTHRDDSEAFF.

The chain employs TRBV2 and TRBJ1-1, with 7 nucleotides matching TRBD1. V lost 2 bases and J lost 6; bases outside the gene matches: 3. Germline CDR1 and CDR2: SNHLY and FYNNEI. The CDR3 totals 13 residues. CDR3 sequence (DNA): TGTGCCAGCAGTGAACCGACAGGGTCTGAAGCTTTCTTT. Its protein is CASSEPTGSEAFF.

V and J are TRBV7-6 and TRBJ2-7; D might be TRBD2 (5 bases). Looked up from germline, CDR1 is SGHVS and CDR2 is FNYEAQ. The CDR3 spans 15 residues. V gave up 5 bases and J gave up 6 bases, with 20 bases separating them. The CDR3 nucleotides are TGTGCCAGCAGCCCGCACCTCGAGGGCCTGCGCGAGCAGTACTTC. Amino acid sequence: CASSPHLEGLREQYF. Variable domain in full (rest from reference TRBV7-6 and TRBJ2-7): GAGVSQSPRYKVTKRGQDVALRCDPISGHVSLYWYRQALGQGPEFLTYFNYEAQQDKSGLPNDRFSAERPEGSISTLTIQRTEQRDSAMYRCASSPHLEGLREQYFGPGTRLTVT.

The CDR3 DNA sequence: TGTGCCAGCAGCTTGGATCGGTATCAAGAGACCCAGTACTTC. It specifies CASSLDRYQETQYF. The gene calls are TRBV5-8 and TRBJ2-5, with unresolved D. The V and J ends lost 0 bases and 2 bases respectively, with 8 bases between them. The CDR3 loop spans 14 amino acids. From germline, CDR1 is SGHTS and CDR2 YDEGEE.

The chain links TRBV27 to TRBJ2-3, with D perhaps matching TRBD1 or TRBD2 (6 bases each). The CDR3 is 13 residues long. Germline loops: CDR1 MNHEY, CDR2 SMNVEV (reference sequence). V was clipped by 8 bases and J by 2 bases, with 11 bases between them. In DNA, the CDR3 is TGTGCCAGCGGGGGGCCTTACACAGATACGCAGTATTTT. It translates to CASGGPYTDTQYF.

The J gene is TRBJ1-5, the V gene TRBV9; 9 bases align to TRBD1. CDR1 is SGDLS, CDR2 YYNGEE, per germline. The V gene end was trimmed by 3 bases and the J gene end by 7 bases; junction bases not matched to a gene: 5. This CDR3 has 14 residues. In nucleotides, the CDR3 is TGTGCCAGCAGCGCGGGACAGGGAGGCCAGCCCCAGCATTTT. Translation gives CASSAGQGGQPQHF.

This clone was seen a handful of times. The chain has TRBV7-9 and TRBJ2-4; TRBD1 is a possible D gene (5 bases). The CDR3 consists of 14 residues. V was cut by 0 bases and J by 7 bases, with 10 bases left in between. CDR1 is SEHNR, CDR2 FQNEAQ, per germline (reference sequence). CDR3 loop: CASSLALQGNIQYF. CDR3 nucleotides: TGTGCCAGCAGCTTAGCCCTCCAGGGTAACATTCAGTACTTC. The full variable domain, rest sourced from reference TRBV7-9 and TRBJ2-4, is DTGVSQNPRHKITKRGQNVTFRCDPISEHNRLYWYRQTLGQGPEFLTYFQNEAQLEKSRLLSDRFSAERPKGSFSTLEIQRTEQGDSAMYLCASSLALQGNIQYFGAGTRLSVL.

The V and J genes are TRBV7-2 and TRBJ1-6; D unresolved. This CDR3 region has 12 residues. V lost 6 bases and J 11 bases, leaving 11 bases between the germline ends. The germline V gene encodes CDR1 SGHTA and CDR2 FQGNSA. CDR3 sequence reads: CASSGSRAPLHF. In DNA, the CDR3 is TGTGCCAGCAGTGGATCCCGGGCACCCCTCCACTTT.

The chain recombines TRBV27 with TRBJ2-7; TRBD2 is a possible D gene (5 bases). With 3 bases removed from V and 6 bases from J, the gap between germline ends came to 9 bases. Germline V gives CDR1 MNHEY, CDR2 SMNVEV (reference sequence). The CDR3 contains 12 residues. CDR3 nucleotides: TGTGCCAGCAGTTTTCACCGGGGCGAGCAGTACTTC. It is translated as CASSFHRGEQYF.

This clone was recorded at least ten times. The V gene is TRBV11-1, the J gene TRBJ1-4, with 9 positions matching TRBD1. Trimming removed 6 bases from V and 5 bases from J; junction bases left unmatched: 7. Germline CDR1 SGHAT, CDR2 FQDESV (reference sequence). The CDR3 has 15 amino acids. The CDR3 sequence is CASSHGTGKNEKLFF. CDR3 DNA sequence: TGTGCCAGCAGTCACGGGACAGGGAAAAATGAAAAACTGTTTTTT.

The J gene is TRBJ1-5, the V gene TRBV7-9; D uncertain. Germline CDR1 reads SEHNR; CDR2 reads FQNEAQ (reference sequence). The CDR3 is 12 residues long. The V end lost 3 bases, the J end lost 6 bases, and 6 bases lay between the germline ends. The CDR3 spells CASSFGSQPQHF. Here the CDR3 DNA reads TGTGCCAGCAGCTTTGGATCTCAGCCCCAGCATTTT. The full variable domain, with the rest looked up from reference TRBV7-9 and TRBJ1-5, is DTGVSQNPRHKITKRGQNVTFRCDPISEHNRLYWYRQTLGQGPEFLTYFQNEAQLEKSRLLSDRFSAERPKGSFSTLEIQRTEQGDSAMYLCASSFGSQPQHFGDGTRLSIL.

The genes are TRBV27 and TRBJ1-5; D is undetermined. Germline V gene data show CDR1 as MNHEY and CDR2 as SMNVEV (reference sequence). V shed 0 bases and J shed 4 bases, with 10 bases lying between them. This CDR3 region has 15 residues. CDR3 DNA: TGTGCCAGCAGTTTATCTATGGCTACTAATCAGCCCCAGCATTTT. Amino acid sequence: CASSLSMATNQPQHF.